This T cell receptor beta chain originates from a study of control samples from healthy donors and cancer patients. The V segment lost 5 bases and the J segment 2 bases; nucleotides outside the gene matches: 8. Per the germline V gene, CDR1 is SGHAT and CDR2 is FQNNGV. This CDR3 is built from 16 residues. Only in-frame clones appear in the TCRdb table, and some are missing; sequencing was by immunoSEQ multiplex PCR. The profile shows about 150,000 clones, 85% to 95% of them singletons. The receptor's source is a middle-aged woman in good health. The source material was blood. V is TRBV11-2 and J is TRBJ1-2; 10 positions agree with TRBD1. The CDR3 coding sequence is TGTGCCAGCAGCCAACTCCTGGGACAGGGGAACTATGGCTACACCTTC. Its translation: CASSQLLGQGNYGYTF.